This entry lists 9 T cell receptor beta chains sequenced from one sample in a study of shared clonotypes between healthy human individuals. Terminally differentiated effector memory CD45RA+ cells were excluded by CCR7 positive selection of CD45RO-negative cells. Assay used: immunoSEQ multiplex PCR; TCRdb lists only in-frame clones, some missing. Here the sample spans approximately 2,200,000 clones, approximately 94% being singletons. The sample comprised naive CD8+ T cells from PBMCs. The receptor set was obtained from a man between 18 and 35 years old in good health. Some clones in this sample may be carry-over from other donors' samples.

As DNA, the CDR3 is TGTGCCAGCTCACCTCTAGGGCTAGCAGACTACGAGCAGTACTTC. Translation: CASSPLGLADYEQYF. J is TRBJ2-7 and V is TRBV18; tentatively, D is TRBD2 (5 bases). With 3 bases removed from V and 3 bases from J, the gap between germline ends came to 15 bases. Per the germline V gene, CDR1 is KGHSH and CDR2 is LQKENI. The CDR3 is 15 amino acids.

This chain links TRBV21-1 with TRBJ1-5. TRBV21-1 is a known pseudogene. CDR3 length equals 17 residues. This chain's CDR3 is CASSKEAENERNQPQHF. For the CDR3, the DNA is TGTGCCAGCAGCAAAGAAGCTGAGAATGAGCGTAATCAGCCCCAGCATTTT.

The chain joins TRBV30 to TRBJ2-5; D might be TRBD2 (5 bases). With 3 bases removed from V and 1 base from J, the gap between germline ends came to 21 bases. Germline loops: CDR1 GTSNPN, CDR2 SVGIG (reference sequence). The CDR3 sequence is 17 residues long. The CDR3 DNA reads TGTGCCTGGAGCTACATCGCTGAGAGGGCGGGCCAAGAGACCCAGTACTTC. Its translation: CAWSYIAERAGQETQYF. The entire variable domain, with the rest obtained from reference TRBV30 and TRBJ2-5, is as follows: SQTIHQWPATLVQPVGSPLSLECTVEGTSNPNLYWYRQAAGRGLQLLFYSVGIGQISSEVPQNLSASRPQDRQFILSSKKLLLSDSGFYLCAWSYIAERAGQETQYFGPGTRLLVL.

Written as DNA, the CDR3 is TGTGCCAGCAGCGCCACTAGCGGGGCCCCCTACGAGCAGTACTTC. Its protein product is CASSATSGAPYEQYF. This chain uses TRBV7-9 with TRBJ2-7; 10 positions match TRBD2. V gave up 5 bases and J gave up 2 bases; unmatched junction bases: 6. CDR1 is SEHNR and CDR2 is FQNEAQ in the germline V gene (reference sequence). The CDR3 is 15 residues long.

This CDR3 is CASSFRVRGGFTEAFF. CDR3 nucleotides: TGTGCCAGCAGTTTCCGAGTAAGAGGGGGGTTCACTGAAGCTTTCTTT. The chain uses TRBV27 and TRBJ1-1; possibly TRBD1 for D (6 bases). This CDR3 is 16 amino acids long. V was pared by 3 bases and J by 4 bases, with 18 bases between. CDR1 is MNHEY and CDR2 is SMNVEV in the germline V gene (reference sequence).

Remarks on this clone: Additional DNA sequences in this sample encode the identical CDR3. CDR3 in amino acids: CASSSTGNTEAFF. The CDR3 coding sequence is TGTGCCAGCAGTTCGACGGGGAACACTGAAGCTTTCTTT. The chain recombines TRBV27 with TRBJ1-1; D gene ambiguous. The CDR3 extends over 13 amino acids. Germline lookup yields CDR1 MNHEY and CDR2 SMNVEV (reference sequence). V shed 4 bases and J shed 1 base, with 7 bases lying between them.

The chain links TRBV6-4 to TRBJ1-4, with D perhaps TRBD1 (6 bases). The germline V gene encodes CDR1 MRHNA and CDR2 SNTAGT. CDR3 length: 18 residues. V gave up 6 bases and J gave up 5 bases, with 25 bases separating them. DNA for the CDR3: TGTGCCAGCAGCGAGGGCCCGGGGCAGGGACACCCAAATGAAAAACTGTTTTTT. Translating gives CASSEGPGQGHPNEKLFF.

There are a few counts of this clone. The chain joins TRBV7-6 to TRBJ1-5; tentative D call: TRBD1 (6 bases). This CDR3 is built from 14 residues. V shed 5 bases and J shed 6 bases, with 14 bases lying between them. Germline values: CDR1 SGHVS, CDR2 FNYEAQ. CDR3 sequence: CASSPRGGGQPQHF. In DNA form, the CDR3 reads TGTGCCAGCAGCCCAAGGGGGGGCGGTCAGCCCCAGCATTTT.

This CDR3 is CASSIGPGPRNEQYF. The DNA for the CDR3 is TGTGCCAGTAGTATAGGACCAGGGCCGCGGAACGAGCAGTACTTC. The V and J genes are TRBV19 and TRBJ2-7; D is perhaps TRBD1 (5 bases). The CDR3 has 15 residues. The ends were cut back, 1 base at V and 5 bases at J, with 15 bases in the middle. Germline V gene sequence: CDR1 LNHDA, CDR2 SQIVND (reference sequence).